In this sample, the clone carrying this T cell receptor beta chain turned up many times. The antigen is undetermined. The germline V gene encodes CDR1 MDHEN and CDR2 SYDVKM. The length of the CDR3 is 14 residues. V was shortened by 5 bases and J by 0 bases, with 10 bases between the two germline ends. The record originates from a study of T cells in Graves' hyperthyroidism and ophthalmopathy. Study outcomes and limitations: From stable hyperthyroidism, ophthalmopathy was set apart by a 13 V-J model.

Amplification targeted TCR beta CDR3 regions from RNA transcripts. Primed by the HTBI set, a first-round RT-PCR was run on the TCR CDR3. Each CDR3 protein is one row after TCRdb ran MiXCR on the multiplex PCR reads. This table holds over 200,000 distinct CDR3 sequences, roughly 17% found once. The chain carries TRBV28 and TRBJ1-1; the D is unclear. Sequencing was carried out using blood. The sequence came from a man aged 50 to 59 with Graves' hyperthyroidism. Here the CDR3 reads CASSGVGMNTEAFF. The CDR3 region has the DNA TGTGCCAGCAGTGGAGTGGGGATGAACACTGAAGCTTTCTTT.